A single sample gave rise to the 29 T cell receptor beta chains below, sequenced in a study of T cells after yellow fever vaccination. TCRdb itself ran the 5' RACE reads through MiXCR, one entry per CDR3 protein. The sample has 500,000 to 650,000 distinct CDR3 sequences; about a sixth are singletons. Sequencing used PBMCs, obtained about 5 days after the first yellow fever vaccination. The origin of the receptors is a man aged 18 to 35 who received the YFV17D yellow fever vaccine.

Of note for this clonotype: A read error may be the cause here, since a much bigger clone is one base away. The J gene is TRBJ1-1, the V gene TRBV5-1; D perhaps matches TRBD1 (5 bases). V was shortened by 1 base and J by 1 base, with 8 bases between the two germline ends. CDR3 length: 14 amino acids. Germline CDR1 is SGHRS and CDR2 is YFSETQ. This chain's CDR3 is CASSLPGTNTEAFF. The CDR3 DNA reads TGCGCCAGCAGCTTGCCAGGGACGAACACTGAAGCTTTCTTT.

The V gene is TRBV7-9, the J gene TRBJ2-1; 10 nucleotides line up with TRBD1. Germline values: CDR1 SEHNR, CDR2 FQNEAQ (reference sequence). J lost 6 bases, V lost 5 bases, and 7 bases had no gene match. This CDR3 is built from 15 residues. The CDR3 reads CASSTPGTGVNEQFF. The CDR3, as DNA: TGTGCCAGCAGCACCCCCGGGACAGGGGTCAATGAGCAGTTCTTC.

This clonotype has only a few counts. The chain recombines TRBV27 with TRBJ2-3; D unresolved. This CDR3 comprises 16 residues. Per germline, CDR1 MNHEY and CDR2 SMNVEV (reference sequence). Trimming took off 3 bases at V and 0 bases at J, with 13 bases between the two ends. CDR3 nucleotides: TGTGCCAGCAGTTTTAGGTGGGCGCCGAGCACAGATACGCAGTATTTT. Translating gives CASSFRWAPSTDTQYF.

This chain links TRBV24-1 with TRBJ2-3; D is ambiguous. V was clipped by 12 bases and J by 5 bases, with 17 bases between them. The CDR3 covers 13 residues. Germline CDR1 KGHDR, CDR2 SFDVKD. The CDR3 is CALQAASGDTQYF. CDR3 sequence (DNA): TGTGCCCTTCAGGCCGCTTCAGGAGATACGCAGTATTTT.

This clonotype was counted only a few times. This chain joins TRBV20-1 and TRBJ1-5, with 9 nucleotides matching TRBD1. There are 15 residues in the CDR3. J lost 0 bases, V lost 6 bases, and 6 bases had no gene match. Germline CDR1 and CDR2: DFQATT and SNEGSKA (reference sequence). CDR3 protein: CSAQTGGYSNQPQHF. The DNA for the CDR3 is TGCAGTGCCCAGACAGGGGGATATAGCAATCAGCCCCAGCATTTT.

This clonotype was detected only a few times. The gene calls are TRBV5-4 and TRBJ2-5, with 15 positions matching TRBD2. The V segment lost 4 bases and the J segment 4 bases; nucleotides outside the gene matches: 8. Germline V CDR1 and CDR2: SGHNT, YYREEE (reference sequence). This CDR3 is 17 amino acids long. The CDR3 sequence: CASSHGTSGGPLETQYF. As DNA, the CDR3 is TGTGCCAGCAGCCACGGGACTAGCGGGGGGCCACTAGAGACCCAGTACTTC.

This clonotype came up a few times. The chain couples TRBV29-1 to TRBJ2-2, with D perhaps TRBD1 (6 bases). V was clipped by 3 bases and J by 7 bases, with 15 bases between them. Germline CDR1 reads SQVTM; CDR2 reads ANQGSEA. The CDR3 has 14 amino acids. CDR3 DNA: TGCAGCGTTGATACAGGGATTTTTGACGGGGAGCTGTTTTTT. Translation gives CSVDTGIFDGELFF.

The chain has TRBV11-1 and TRBJ2-1; D unresolved. The length of the CDR3 is 18 residues. Germline CDR1 is SGHAT and CDR2 is FQDESV (reference sequence). V was clipped by 0 bases and J by 0 bases, with 15 bases between them. This CDR3 is CASSLASPAPSSYNEQFF. The CDR3 nucleotides read TGTGCCAGCAGCTTAGCATCCCCCGCCCCGAGCTCCTACAATGAGCAGTTCTTC.

The chain couples TRBV4-2 to TRBJ1-2; tentative D call: TRBD1 (6 bases). This CDR3 is built from 16 residues. V gave up 0 bases and J gave up 8 bases, with 19 bases separating them. Germline lookup yields CDR1 LGHNA and CDR2 YNFKEQ. Here the CDR3 reads CASSQDLGMTGQGYTF. The CDR3 DNA is TGTGCCAGCAGCCAAGATCTTGGTATGACGGGACAAGGCTACACCTTC.

This rearrangement joins TRBV5-6 to TRBJ2-1, with no clear D. Deletions cut 3 bases from V and 0 bases from J, with 10 bases between. The CDR3 is 15 amino acids. CDR1 and CDR2 from the germline V gene are SGHDT and YYEEEE. CDR3 protein: CASSSPHRSYNEQFF. The CDR3 DNA follows: TGTGCCAGCAGCTCCCCCCATCGCTCCTACAATGAGCAGTTCTTC. The full variable domain, its missing parts supplied by reference TRBV5-6 and TRBJ2-1, is DAGVTQSPTHLIKTRGQQVTLRCSPKSGHDTVSWYQQALGQGPQFIFQYYEEEERQRGNFPDRFSGHQFPNYSSELNVNALLLGDSALYLCASSSPHRSYNEQFFGPGTRLTVL.

The chain carries TRBV4-1 and TRBJ1-4; D possibly corresponds to TRBD1 (5 bases). V lost 2 bases and J 4 bases, leaving 14 bases between the germline ends. This CDR3 has 16 residues. CDR1 and CDR2 (germline): MGHRA, YSYEKL. CDR3 bases: TGCGCCAGCAGCCAAAACACAGATAGGGGTAATGAAAAACTGTTTTTT. Amino acid sequence: CASSQNTDRGNEKLFF.

J is TRBJ2-4 and V is TRBV7-9; unclear D gene. This CDR3 has 11 amino acids. V lost 5 bases to trimming and J lost 13 bases, with 12 bases between them. Germline CDR1 and CDR2: SEHNR and FQNEAQ (reference sequence). The CDR3 spells CASSRLGRQYF. Written as DNA, the CDR3 is TGTGCCAGCAGCCGGTTGGGTAGGCAGTACTTC.

This rearrangement joins TRBV5-4 to TRBJ1-1, with D unresolved. Germline-derived CDR1 and CDR2 are SGHNT and YYREEE (reference sequence). This CDR3 is built from 13 residues. Trimming took off 4 bases at V and 7 bases at J, with 14 bases between the two ends. In nucleotides, the CDR3 is TGTGCCAGCAGCAGCTCCCTGGTCGATGAAGCTTTCTTT. It translates to CASSSSLVDEAFF.

This clonotype was seen more than once but under ten times. The CDR3 region has the DNA TGTGCCAGCAGCCAGGGGGCTTCCTACAATGAGCAGTTCTTC. Translated: CASSQGASYNEQFF. J is TRBJ2-1 and V is TRBV3-1, with D maybe TRBD1 (6 bases). Germline V lookup: CDR1 LGHDT, CDR2 YNNKEL (reference sequence). The CDR3 has 14 residues. V lost 3 bases to trimming and J lost 1 base, with 7 bases between them.

The CDR3 spells CASSQERRSPLHF. CDR3 bases: TGCGCCAGCAGCCAAGAGCGGCGTTCACCCCTCCACTTT. The rearrangement uses TRBV4-3 and TRBJ1-6; D call uncertain. Germline loops: CDR1 LGHNA, CDR2 YSLEER. Trimming stripped 0 bases from V and 9 bases from J, with 6 bases between. The CDR3 runs to 13 residues.

This clonotype turned up a few times. The genes are TRBV12-5 and TRBJ2-3, with 11 bases matching TRBD2. Unmatched junction bases numbered 10, after V lost 0 bases and J lost 2 bases. This CDR3 contains 19 residues. Germline CDR1 reads LGHNT; CDR2 reads FRNRAP. DNA of the CDR3: TGTGCTAGTGGTTTGGTACGAGCTAGCGGGGGGTTCCTCACAGATACGCAGTATTTT. It codes for CASGLVRASGGFLTDTQYF.

This chain connects TRBV6-2 or TRBV6-3 to TRBJ1-2, with no clear D. CDR1 and CDR2 (germline): MNHEY, SVGEGT. V dropped 4 bases and J dropped 3 bases, with 12 bases sitting between them. This CDR3 region has 14 residues. The CDR3 region is CASSSDLPHYGYTF. CDR3 DNA: TGTGCCAGCAGTTCTGACCTCCCCCACTATGGCTACACCTTC.

V is TRBV4-2 and J is TRBJ1-5; TRBD1 aligns across 7 bases. The CDR3 loop spans 20 amino acids. Losses at the gene ends were 0 bases for V and 4 bases for J; bases not matched to a gene: 18. Germline CDR1 is LGHNA and CDR2 is YNFKEQ. The CDR3 spells CASSQDVSYRGGLGNQPQHF. For the CDR3, the DNA is TGTGCCAGCAGCCAAGATGTCTCTTATAGAGGGGGCCTGGGTAATCAGCCCCAGCATTTT.

The chain recombines TRBV15 with TRBJ1-5, with D unclear. This CDR3 contains 15 residues. V dropped 0 bases and J dropped 7 bases, with 13 bases sitting between them. Per germline, CDR1 LNHNV and CDR2 YYDKDF (reference sequence). This chain's CDR3 is CATSRDVTLIQPQHF. In nucleotides, the CDR3 is TGTGCCACCAGCAGAGATGTGACTCTAATCCAGCCCCAGCATTTT.

At least ten counts were recorded for this clonotype. This chain uses TRBV5-1 with TRBJ2-2, with 11 bases matching TRBD2. Germline V CDR1 and CDR2: SGHRS, YFSETQ. The V gene end was trimmed by 4 bases and the J gene end by 6 bases; junction bases not matched to a gene: 5. The CDR3 contains 15 residues. As DNA, the CDR3 is TGCGCCAGCAGCCTGACTAGCGGGGTGCCCGGGGAGCTGTTTTTT. Residues: CASSLTSGVPGELFF.

This chain uses TRBV12-3 or TRBV12-4 with TRBJ2-2, with D maybe TRBD2 (7 bases). The V gene lost 2 bases and the J gene lost 6 bases, with 10 bases spanning the gap. The CDR3 spans 14 residues. The CDR3 region has the DNA TGTGCCAGCAGTTTAAGGGGGGGCCCCGGGGAGCTGTTTTTT. It translates to CASSLRGGPGELFF.

In this sample, this clonotype turned up a few times. This chain links TRBV27 with TRBJ2-5; 8 bases are a match to TRBD2. The ends lost 3 bases at V and 1 base at J; junction bases unmatched: 1. In germline, CDR1 is MNHEY, CDR2 SMNVEV (reference sequence). This CDR3 region has 14 residues. In nucleotides, the CDR3 is TGTGCCAGCAGTTTCACTAGCGGCCAAGAGACCCAGTACTTC. Encoded protein: CASSFTSGQETQYF.

V is TRBV7-2 and J is TRBJ2-6; 7 bases are a match to TRBD1. The CDR3 extends over 17 amino acids. Trimming took 7 bases from V and 0 from J; bases not matched to a gene: 9. Looked up from germline, CDR1 is SGHTA and CDR2 is FQGNSA. The CDR3, as DNA: TGTGCCAGCACACCCACAGGGGCCCCCTCTGGGGCCAACGTCCTGACTTTC. Residues: CASTPTGAPSGANVLTF. Filled out from reference TRBV7-2 and TRBJ2-6, the complete variable domain reads GAGVSQSPSNKVTEKGKDVELRCDPISGHTALYWYRQSLGQGLEFLIYFQGNSAPDKSGLPSDRFSAERTGGSVSTLTIQRTQQEDSAVYLCASTPTGAPSGANVLTFGAGSRLTVL.

V gene TRBV12-3 or TRBV12-4 combines with J gene TRBJ2-3; possible D gene TRBD2, 5 bases. The CDR3 consists of 15 residues. Trimming took 2 bases from V and 0 from J, leaving 9 bases between them. CDR3 nucleotides: TGTGCCAGCAGTTTACTGCCGGGGAGCACAGATACGCAGTATTTT. Protein sequence: CASSLLPGSTDTQYF.

The chain couples TRBV7-9 to TRBJ1-4; possible D gene TRBD1, 5 bases. V was shortened by 4 bases and J by 0 bases, with 12 bases between the two germline ends. Germline CDR1 reads SEHNR; CDR2 reads FQNEAQ (reference sequence). There are 16 residues in the CDR3. The CDR3 nucleotides are TGTGCCAGCAGCTCCGGCCAGACAGCAACTAATGAAAAACTGTTTTTT. Its protein product is CASSSGQTATNEKLFF.

This clonotype was seen a handful of times. The rearrangement links TRBV11-2 to TRBJ2-1, with 12 positions matching TRBD2. CDR1 and CDR2 (germline): SGHAT, FQNNGV. The CDR3 has 19 residues. The ends lost 5 bases at V and 0 bases at J; junction bases unmatched: 11. CDR3 residues: CASSPRWTSGASSYNEQFF. The CDR3 coding sequence is TGTGCCAGCAGCCCCCGATGGACTAGCGGGGCCAGCTCCTACAATGAGCAGTTCTTC.

This clonotype was counted ten times or more. The chain joins TRBV6-1 to TRBJ1-1; D perhaps matches TRBD1 (6 bases). This CDR3 is built from 14 residues. Germline V CDR1 and CDR2: MNHNS, SASEGT. The ends were cut back, 7 bases at V and 1 base at J, with 13 bases in the middle. This CDR3 is CASIYRVTNTEAFF. The CDR3 nucleotides read TGTGCCAGCATCTACAGGGTAACGAACACTGAAGCTTTCTTT.

This clonotype was detected only a few times. This chain connects TRBV4-1 to TRBJ2-5; perhaps TRBD1 as D (6 bases). Germline values: CDR1 MGHRA, CDR2 YSYEKL. The CDR3 has 15 amino acids. V gave up 3 bases and J gave up 1 base, with 12 bases separating them. Here the CDR3 DNA reads TGCGCCAGCAGCCAGAACCGGGACATCCAAGAGACCCAGTACTTC. Amino acids: CASSQNRDIQETQYF.

This chain connects TRBV6-5 to TRBJ1-2, with D tentatively TRBD1 (5 bases). Germline V gene data show CDR1 as MNHEY and CDR2 as SVGAGI. The CDR3 sequence is 13 residues long. V dropped 0 bases and J dropped 8 bases, with 10 bases sitting between them. DNA of the CDR3: TGTGCCAGCAGTTACTCAGGGACGGGCGGCTACACCTTC. It specifies CASSYSGTGGYTF.